The rows below give T cell receptor beta chains drawn from one sample of a study of cytomegalovirus exposure and HLA in healthy donors. The method was immunoSEQ multiplex PCR; TCRdb's version includes in-frame clones alone and lacks a portion of them. The top ten clones hold less than 3% of a sample with some 70,000 clones, roughly 80% of them seen once. Sample: PBMCs. Receptors originate from a man aged 30 to 39 in good health and CMV-seronegative. CDR3s include the opening cysteine and the closing phenylalanine or tryptophan. The order of the fields is V gene, J gene, D gene, CDR3 protein, CDR3 DNA. The D gene is left open where the match is weak.

>TRBV5-1|TRBJ1-2|TRBD1
CASSFDGQGAGGYTF
TGCGCCAGCAGCTTCGATGGACAGGGGGCAGGTGGCTACACCTTC
>TRBV5-6|TRBJ1-1|.
CASSLGAGFAFF
TGTGCCAGCAGCTTGGGGGCAGGGTTCGCTTTCTTT
>TRBV7-6|TRBJ2-7|.
CASSLGGGPRDEQYF
TGTGCCAGCAGCTTAGGGGGCGGACCCAGGGACGAGCAGTACTTC
>TRBV28|TRBJ1-1|.
CASSFPSGREAFF
TGTGCCAGCAGTTTCCCTTCAGGCAGAGAAGCTTTCTTT
>TRBV13|TRBJ2-3|TRBD2
CASSLGRLAAQYF
TGTGCCAGCAGCTTAGGCCGTCTAGCGGCGCAGTATTTT
>TRBV6-5|TRBJ2-7|.
CASSYRTGEQYF
TGTGCCAGCAGTTACAGGACTGGCGAGCAGTACTTC
>TRBV2|TRBJ1-1|.
CASRDSRVGGTEAFF
TGTGCCAGCAGAGACTCCAGGGTCGGGGGCACTGAAGCTTTCTTT
>TRBV5-1|TRBJ2-2|TRBD2
CASSSGLARGELFF
TGCGCCAGCAGCTCCGGACTAGCTCGGGGGGAGCTGTTTTTT
>TRBV27|TRBJ2-1|.
CASGSKTGIQAYNEQFF
TGTGCCAGCGGTTCTAAAACGGGGATCCAAGCCTACAATGAGCAGTTCTTC
>TRBV30|TRBJ2-6|.
CAWSVKRSLSGANVLTF
TGTGCCTGGAGTGTAAAACGCTCCCTTAGTGGGGCCAACGTCCTGACTTTC
>TRBV7-8|TRBJ1-2|TRBD1
CASSLVRQGHRGYTF
TGTGCCAGCAGCTTAGTGCGACAGGGCCATCGGGGCTACACCTTC
>TRBV2|TRBJ1-2|.
CASNRERGGYTF
TGTGCCAGCAACAGGGAGAGGGGTGGCTACACCTTC
>TRBV28|TRBJ2-4|.
CASTGGGSSLTIQYF
TGTGCCAGTACAGGGGGGGGATCTTCGTTAACCATTCAGTACTTC
>TRBV6-4|TRBJ2-3|TRBD2
CASSVSGGATDTQYF
TGTGCCAGCAGTGTTAGCGGGGGGGCCACAGATACGCAGTATTTT